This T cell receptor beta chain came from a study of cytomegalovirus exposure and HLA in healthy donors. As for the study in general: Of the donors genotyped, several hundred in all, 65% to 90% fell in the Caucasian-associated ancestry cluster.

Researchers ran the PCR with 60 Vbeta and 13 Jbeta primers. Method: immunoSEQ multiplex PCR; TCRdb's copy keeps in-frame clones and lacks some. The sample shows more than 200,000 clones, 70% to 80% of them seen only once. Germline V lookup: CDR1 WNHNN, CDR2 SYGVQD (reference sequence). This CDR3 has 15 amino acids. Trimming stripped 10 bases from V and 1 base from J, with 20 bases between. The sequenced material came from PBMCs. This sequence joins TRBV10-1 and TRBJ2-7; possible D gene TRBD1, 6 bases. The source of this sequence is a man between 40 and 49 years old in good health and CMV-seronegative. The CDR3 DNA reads TGCGCCACCAGCGGCCCCGACAGGATATCCTACGAGCAGTACTTC. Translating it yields CATSGPDRISYEQYF.